A single sample is the source of the 23 T cell receptor beta chains below, sequenced in a study of CD4 T cells in relation to SARS-CoV-2 and coronaviruses. Sequencing was performed with immunoSEQ multiplex PCR; in TCRdb, only in-frame clones are kept and a portion is missing. In the table there are approximately 60,000 clones, roughly nine tenths of which are singletons. The specimen was naive CD4+ T cells from PBMCs. Subset meaning: naive CD4+ T cells isolated by negative enrichment. The source is an adult with COVID-19.

This clone was seen only once. The chain carries TRBV28 and TRBJ2-3, with D perhaps being TRBD1 or TRBD2 (5 bases each). Germline V gene data show CDR1 as MDHEN and CDR2 as SYDVKM. V dropped 7 bases and J dropped 4 bases, with 21 bases sitting between them. The CDR3 runs 16 residues. The CDR3 bases are TGTGCCAGCACCGAACTTACCGGGACCCTTCCAGATACGCAGTATTTT. Protein sequence: CASTELTGTLPDTQYF.

The J gene is TRBJ1-5, the V gene TRBV7-9, with 8 nucleotides matching TRBD1. The V gene's germline CDR1 is SEHNR and CDR2 FQNEAQ (reference sequence). The CDR3 length is 16 residues. V shed 1 base, J shed 5 bases, and the junction held 7 bases outside the gene matches. The CDR3 sequence is CASSLVGRGLDQPQHF. The DNA of the CDR3 is TGTGCCAGCAGCTTAGTGGGCAGGGGGCTGGATCAGCCCCAGCATTTT.

This rearrangement joins TRBV28 to TRBJ2-5; 8 bases line up with TRBD2. CDR1 and CDR2 from the germline V gene are MDHEN and SYDVKM. V lost 3 bases and J lost 4; bases outside the gene matches: 19. The CDR3 totals 19 residues. CDR3 protein: CASSFVFRGASGLRETQYF. The CDR3 bases are TGTGCCAGCAGTTTTGTATTTCGGGGGGCTAGCGGGTTGCGAGAGACCCAGTACTTC.

The rearrangement uses TRBV30 and TRBJ2-1; TRBD1 matches at 8 bases. The CDR3 has 14 residues. Germline-derived CDR1 and CDR2 are GTSNPN and SVGIG (reference sequence). V shed 0 bases and J 7 bases; nucleotides not matched to a gene: 5. This CDR3 reads CAWSVLRTGNEQFF. In DNA form, the CDR3 reads TGTGCCTGGAGTGTACTCAGGACAGGGAATGAGCAGTTCTTC.

The rearrangement joins TRBV28 to TRBJ2-7; 8 nucleotides match TRBD1. In germline, CDR1 is MDHEN, CDR2 SYDVKM. The CDR3 totals 15 residues. Germline trimming cut 3 bases from V and 3 bases from J; bases unmatched to any gene: 7. CDR3 in DNA: TGTGCCAGCAGTTTCTCGGGGACAGGCCTCTACGAGCAGTACTTC. The encoded protein is CASSFSGTGLYEQYF.

This clone showed up just a few times. In DNA form, the CDR3 reads TGTGCCAGCTCACCCGGGACAGACGAGCAGTACTTC. Its translation is CASSPGTDEQYF. J is TRBJ2-7 and V is TRBV18, with TRBD1 matching 7 bases. V dropped 3 bases and J dropped 5; count of bases not matched to a gene: 1. The CDR3 has 12 amino acids. The germline V gene encodes CDR1 KGHSH and CDR2 LQKENI.

The chain links TRBV5-4 to TRBJ2-2, with 10 bases matching TRBD2. CDR1 is SGHNT, CDR2 YYREEE, per germline (reference sequence). The V segment lost 0 bases and the J segment 4 bases; nucleotides outside the gene matches: 0. CDR3 length equals 15 residues. CDR3 amino acids: CASSLGTSGTGELFF. The DNA for the CDR3 is TGTGCCAGCAGCTTGGGGACTAGCGGCACCGGGGAGCTGTTTTTT.

This chain joins TRBV3-1 (or the pseudogene TRBV3-2) and TRBJ2-1, with TRBD2 matching 10 bases. V lost 2 bases and J lost 7; bases outside the gene matches: 14. Germline values: CDR1 LGHDT, CDR2 YNNKEL (reference sequence). The CDR3 runs to 18 residues. CDR3 loop: CASSQWLAGAGGGNEQFF. CDR3 coding DNA: TGTGCCAGCAGCCAATGGCTAGCGGGAGCCGGAGGGGGGAATGAGCAGTTCTTC.

The CDR3 reads CASSPHGQKWVTDTQYF. DNA for the CDR3: TGTGCCAGCAGCCCCCATGGACAAAAATGGGTGACAGATACGCAGTATTTT. The chain joins TRBV9 to TRBJ2-3, with a tentative D call TRBD1 (5 bases). The V gene's germline CDR1 is SGDLS and CDR2 YYNGEE. This CDR3 has 17 residues. V was trimmed by 4 bases and J by 3 bases, leaving 21 bases between them.

The J gene is TRBJ2-5, the V gene TRBV3-1 (or the pseudogene TRBV3-2); 9 bases align to TRBD2. CDR1 is LGHDT and CDR2 is YNNKEL in the germline V gene (reference sequence). V dropped 4 bases and J dropped 1; count of bases not matched to a gene: 13. CDR3 length: 18 amino acids. The CDR3 loop is CASSRAGGIQAAQETQYF. The DNA for the CDR3 is TGTGCCAGCAGCCGAGCGGGAGGAATACAAGCGGCCCAAGAGACCCAGTACTTC.

This clone was recorded a few times. The same CDR3 is also encoded by other DNA sequences in this sample. The chain uses TRBV3-1 (or the pseudogene TRBV3-2) and TRBJ1-3, with 8 bases matching TRBD1. Trimming cost V 4 bases and J 1 base; bases outside gene matches: 0. The CDR3 consists of 14 residues. Germline CDR1 reads LGHDT; CDR2 reads YNNKEL (reference sequence). For the CDR3, the DNA is TGTGCCAGCAGCCGACAGGGGTCTGGAAACACCATATATTTT. It is translated as CASSRQGSGNTIYF.

CDR3 bases: TGTGCCAGTAGTACAGAATATAATGAAAAACTGTTTTTT. Amino acids: CASSTEYNEKLFF. V and J are TRBV19 and TRBJ1-4; D is unclear. This CDR3 spans 13 amino acids. Trimming shortened V by 4 bases and J by 4 bases, and 7 bases separated the two germline ends. Germline V gene data show CDR1 as LNHDA and CDR2 as SQIVND (reference sequence).

The J gene is TRBJ2-7, the V gene TRBV7-9, with 13 bases that match TRBD2. The germline V gene encodes CDR1 SEHNR and CDR2 FQNEAQ (reference sequence). V was pared by 1 base and J by 9 bases, with 6 bases of the junction left unmatched. The CDR3 has 15 amino acids. The CDR3 coding sequence is TGTGCCAGCAGCTTAGAAGGACTAGCGGGAGTCGGGCAGTACTTC. This codes for CASSLEGLAGVGQYF.

This chain joins TRBV28 and TRBJ2-1; 10 bases fit TRBD2. CDR1 MDHEN and CDR2 SYDVKM come from the germline V gene. The CDR3 has 15 residues. The ends lost 6 bases at V and 6 bases at J; junction bases unmatched: 8. CDR3 sequence (DNA): TGTGCCAGCAGCCCCACTAGCGGGATAGGCAATGAGCAGTTCTTC. This translates into CASSPTSGIGNEQFF.

On this clone itself: Distinct nucleotide sequences in the sample also encode this CDR3. J is TRBJ2-3 and V is TRBV5-1; no reliable D call. This CDR3 is 12 amino acids long. CDR1 is SGHRS, CDR2 YFSETQ, per germline. The V end lost 0 bases, the J end lost 4 bases, and 3 bases lay between the germline ends. The CDR3 region is CASSLGADTQYF. Here the CDR3 DNA reads TGCGCCAGCAGCTTGGGTGCAGATACGCAGTATTTT.

The gene calls are TRBV28 and TRBJ2-7; tentatively, D is TRBD2 (6 bases). The CDR3 consists of 14 residues. The germline V gene has CDR1 MDHEN and CDR2 SYDVKM. Trimming stripped 3 bases from V and 4 bases from J, with 13 bases between. The CDR3 protein is CASSFFAGLYEQYF. The CDR3 bases are TGTGCCAGCAGTTTTTTCGCGGGATTGTACGAGCAGTACTTC.

The chain carries TRBV11-2 and TRBJ2-1; D is tentatively TRBD1 or TRBD2 (5 bases each). V was trimmed by 2 bases and J by 8 bases, leaving 22 bases between them. The CDR3 is 17 residues long. Per the germline V gene, CDR1 is SGHAT and CDR2 is FQNNGV. The CDR3 here is CASSLWAANRPDYEQFF. The CDR3 DNA follows: TGTGCCAGCAGCTTATGGGCAGCTAACAGGCCGGACTATGAGCAGTTCTTC.

The chain joins TRBV5-4 to TRBJ2-5; D possibly corresponds to TRBD1 (6 bases). Trimming took 7 bases from V and 1 from J, leaving 11 bases between them. CDR3 length: 13 amino acids. Germline V lookup: CDR1 SGHNT, CDR2 YYREEE (reference sequence). CDR3 residues: CASRTALQETQYF. As DNA, the CDR3 is TGTGCCAGCCGGACAGCCCTCCAAGAGACCCAGTACTTC.

V is TRBV7-3 and J is TRBJ1-2; a weak D match, TRBD1 (6 bases). The germline V gene has CDR1 SGHTA and CDR2 FQGTGA. V lost 5 bases and J lost 3, with 13 bases in between. CDR3 size: 14 residues. CDR3 region: CASSPTGNDYGYTF. DNA for the CDR3: TGTGCCAGCAGCCCCACAGGGAATGACTATGGCTACACCTTC.

The rearrangement links TRBV5-1 to TRBJ2-7; TRBD2 matches 9 bases. J was trimmed by 0 bases and V by 5 bases; bases with no gene match: 3. Looked up from germline, CDR1 is SGHRS and CDR2 is YFSETQ. CDR3 length equals 14 residues. The CDR3 nucleotides read TGCGCCAGCAGTCTAGCGGGGCGCTCCTACGAGCAGTACTTC. Amino acids: CASSLAGRSYEQYF.

V and J are TRBV6-1 and TRBJ1-2, with D possibly matching TRBD1 (6 bases). Trimming left V 5 bases short and J 8 bases short, with 21 bases between. The CDR3 is 15 residues long. Germline-derived CDR1 and CDR2 are MNHNS and SASEGT. This CDR3 reads CASSPPGVPSMGYTF. CDR3 in DNA: TGTGCCAGCAGTCCCCCAGGGGTACCCTCGATGGGCTACACCTTC.

The chain uses TRBV11-2 and TRBJ2-2; D tentatively fits TRBD1 or TRBD2 (5 bases each). The length of the CDR3 is 16 residues. Germline CDR1 is SGHAT and CDR2 is FQNNGV. The V gene lost 3 bases and the J gene lost 4 bases, with 15 bases spanning the gap. The CDR3 is CASSFSQLGGTGELFF. In nucleotides, the CDR3 is TGTGCCAGCAGCTTCTCCCAGCTTGGGGGCACCGGGGAGCTGTTTTTT.

This sequence joins TRBV6-1 and TRBJ1-4; TRBD1 is a possible D gene (6 bases). Between the trimmed V and J ends, which lost 1 base and 8 bases, there was a span of 14 bases. Germline CDR1 is MNHNS and CDR2 is SASEGT. The CDR3 is 15 amino acids. The CDR3 DNA follows: TGTGCCAGCAGTGAAGTGGGCAGGGGAAGAGAAAAACTGTTTTTT. It encodes CASSEVGRGREKLFF.